This entry lists 18 T cell receptor beta chains sequenced from one sample in a study of CD8 T cells in Susac syndrome. A quantity of about 0.5 to 1 ug RNA underwent reverse transcription using random hexamers. TCRdb fed the immunoSEQ multiplex PCR reads into MiXCR, producing one record per CDR3 protein. The sample has some 300,000 distinct CDR3 sequences, approximately 89% seen once; the top ten hold approximately 0.2%. The sequencing sample was made of CD8+ T cells from PBMCs. The receptors originated from a human donor with multiple sclerosis.

The chain employs TRBV4-3 and TRBJ2-2; no definite D call. There are 15 residues in the CDR3. V lost 4 bases and J 2 bases, leaving 11 bases between the germline ends. Looked up from germline, CDR1 is LGHNA and CDR2 is YSLEER. The DNA of the CDR3 is TGCGCCAGCAGCCGTTTGGGATTCAACACCGGGGAGCTGTTTTTT. This gives the protein CASSRLGFNTGELFF.

J is TRBJ1-3 and V is TRBV20-1, with TRBD1 identical over 10 bases. The CDR3 is 16 residues long. V lost 2 bases to trimming and J lost 7 bases; unmatched junction nucleotides: 11. CDR1 and CDR2 (germline): DFQATT, SNEGSKA (reference sequence). CDR3 region: CSARFRRTGGRNTIYF. Here the CDR3 DNA reads TGCAGTGCTAGATTTCGCCGGACAGGGGGACGCAACACCATATATTTT.

The J gene is TRBJ2-5, the V gene TRBV20-1; 12 positions agree with TRBD2. The CDR3 has 15 residues. With 1 base clipped from V and 5 bases from J, the junction kept 5 bases outside the gene matches. Germline V gives CDR1 DFQATT, CDR2 SNEGSKA (reference sequence). The DNA of the CDR3 is TGCAGTGCTAGAGGGACTAGCGGGAATCGGGAGACCCAGTACTTC. This sequence encodes CSARGTSGNRETQYF.

V gene TRBV4-1 combines with J gene TRBJ2-1, with unresolved D. The CDR3 sequence is 14 residues long. CDR1 MGHRA and CDR2 YSYEKL come from the germline V gene. The V end lost 0 bases, the J end lost 12 bases, and 15 bases lay between the germline ends. CDR3 residues: CASSQDPGQAWQFF. The CDR3 DNA follows: TGCGCCAGCAGCCAAGATCCTGGCCAGGCGTGGCAGTTCTTC.

The chain joins TRBV20-1 to TRBJ2-7, with no clear D. The V gene lost 4 bases and the J gene lost 1 base, with 8 bases spanning the gap. CDR1 DFQATT and CDR2 SNEGSKA come from the germline V gene (reference sequence). This CDR3 region has 12 residues. The CDR3 loop reads CSAIDSSYEQYF. CDR3 sequence (DNA): TGCAGTGCTATTGACTCATCCTACGAGCAGTACTTC.

The gene calls are TRBV4-3 and TRBJ2-7, with D uncertain. CDR1 is LGHNA, CDR2 YSLEER, per germline. CDR3 size: 13 residues. Trimming removed 1 base from V and 3 bases from J, with 7 bases in between. For the CDR3, the DNA is TGCGCCAGCAGCCAAGTGGGCGACTACGAGCAGTACTTC. Its translation is CASSQVGDYEQYF.

This chain uses TRBV12-5 with TRBJ2-1, with D perhaps matching TRBD1 or TRBD2 (5 bases each). Trimming removed 1 base at V and 8 bases at J, with 9 bases between. The CDR3 totals 13 residues. CDR1 is LGHNT, CDR2 FRNRAP, per germline. CDR3 sequence (DNA): TGTGCTAGTGGTTTGGGAGGGGTTGATGAGCAGTTCTTC. Its translation: CASGLGGVDEQFF.

The chain combines TRBV7-2 with TRBJ2-2; D is possibly TRBD2 (6 bases). CDR3 length equals 13 residues. Per the germline V gene, CDR1 is SGHTA and CDR2 is FQGNSA. V lost 3 bases and J lost 6, with 8 bases in between. The CDR3 nucleotides are TGTGCCAGCAGCTTCCTAGCGCCCGGGGAGCTGTTTTTT. Translated, it gives CASSFLAPGELFF.

This rearrangement joins TRBV20-1 to TRBJ2-3, with no clear D. V lost 1 base, J lost 2 bases, and 1 base lay in between. The CDR3 covers 11 residues. The germline gives CDR1 DFQATT, CDR2 SNEGSKA (reference sequence). This chain's CDR3 is CSARVTDTQYF. DNA for the CDR3: TGCAGTGCTAGAGTCACAGATACGCAGTATTTT.

The V call is TRBV15, the J call TRBJ2-1; 9 bases line up with TRBD2. Unmatched junction bases numbered 13, after V lost 0 bases and J lost 7 bases. The CDR3 covers 18 residues. CDR1 and CDR2 (germline): LNHNV, YYDKDF (reference sequence). CDR3 bases: TGTGCCACCAGCAGAGAGATCAAGAGCGGGGGGAGTTGGAATGAGCAGTTCTTC. It yields the protein CATSREIKSGGSWNEQFF.

This chain links TRBV28 with TRBJ2-7, with D hard to call. The V and J ends lost 4 bases and 1 base respectively, with 8 bases between them. Germline-derived CDR1 and CDR2 are MDHEN and SYDVKM. This CDR3 region has 13 residues. The CDR3 nucleotides read TGTGCCAGCAGTTGGGGTGTGTCCTACGAGCAGTACTTC. It yields the protein CASSWGVSYEQYF.

This chain joins TRBV5-4 and TRBJ2-3; 7 bases match TRBD2. This CDR3 region has 15 residues. The ends lost 4 bases at V and 3 bases at J; junction bases unmatched: 8. The germline V gene encodes CDR1 SGHNT and CDR2 YYREEE (reference sequence). CDR3 nucleotides: TGTGCCAGCAGCCCAGAGCGGGATCTAACAGATACGCAGTATTTT. Encoded protein: CASSPERDLTDTQYF.

The rearrangement joins TRBV7-6 to TRBJ2-2, with 8 bases matching TRBD2. V lost 1 base and J lost 6; bases outside the gene matches: 16. CDR1 and CDR2 from the germline V gene are SGHVS and FNYEAQ. The CDR3 length is 19 residues. The CDR3 here is CASSLVLVGTRTSPGELFF. CDR3 DNA sequence: TGTGCCAGCAGCTTAGTTCTAGTGGGGACTAGAACCTCCCCCGGGGAGCTGTTTTTT.

This chain links TRBV28 with TRBJ2-1; D unclear. V shed 3 bases and J shed 2 bases, with 17 bases lying between them. Germline-derived CDR1 and CDR2 are MDHEN and SYDVKM. This CDR3 has 17 residues. This CDR3 reads CASSLRDARGAYNEQFF. In nucleotides, the CDR3 is TGTGCCAGCAGTTTGAGAGACGCCCGAGGCGCCTACAATGAGCAGTTCTTC.

The chain combines TRBV7-9 with TRBJ2-7, with TRBD2 identical over 9 bases. The trim removed 5 bases at V and 5 bases at J, leaving 10 bases unmatched. The CDR3 runs 15 residues. Germline V gene lookup returns CDR1 SEHNR and CDR2 FQNEAQ (reference sequence). The DNA for the CDR3 is TGTGCCAGCAGCATAGACAGACTAGCGGCGGACGAGCAGTACTTC. Its translation: CASSIDRLAADEQYF.

This sequence joins TRBV20-1 and TRBJ2-7; D ambiguous. The CDR3 has 13 amino acids. CDR1 and CDR2 (germline): DFQATT, SNEGSKA (reference sequence). V was shortened by 2 bases and J by 2 bases, with 10 bases between the two germline ends. CDR3 residues: CSARTTLTYEQYF. CDR3 nucleotides: TGCAGTGCTAGAACTACCCTCACCTACGAGCAGTACTTC.

The CDR3 reads CASSQPGQGAYEQFF. CDR3 DNA: TGTGCCAGCAGCCAACCGGGACAGGGGGCCTATGAGCAGTTCTTC. The chain has TRBV4-2 and TRBJ2-1; 12 nucleotides agree with TRBD1. Germline V gene sequence: CDR1 LGHNA, CDR2 YNFKEQ. This CDR3 is built from 15 residues. Trimming took 2 bases from V and 8 from J; bases not matched to a gene: 4.

The gene calls are TRBV13 and TRBJ2-3; 9 bases fit TRBD1. With 3 bases clipped from V and 5 bases from J, the junction kept 6 bases outside the gene matches. The CDR3 is 15 amino acids. CDR1 is PRHDT and CDR2 is FYEKMQ in the germline V gene (reference sequence). CDR3 in amino acids: CASSFGTGQGDTQYF. In nucleotides, the CDR3 is TGTGCCAGCAGCTTCGGGACAGGGCAAGGAGATACGCAGTATTTT.